One and the same sample provided the 17 T cell receptor beta chains below, sequenced in a study of T cell repertoires in ileal Crohn's disease. Generated by immunoSEQ multiplex PCR, the TCRdb table keeps only in-frame clones and is missing some. The table records about 3,800 clones, just under 85% of them present only once. Sequencing used ileal tissue. These receptors originate from an adult with Crohn's disease.

This clone has a single count. The chain combines TRBV11-2 with TRBJ2-7; 8 nucleotides line up with TRBD2. The V gene's germline CDR1 is SGHAT and CDR2 FQNNGV. The CDR3 loop spans 17 amino acids. V lost 2 bases, J lost 0 bases, and 9 bases stayed unmatched. CDR3 DNA sequence: TGTGCCAGCAGCTTATGGGGCGGGGGGCCGAACTCCTACGAGCAGTACTTC. Translating gives CASSLWGGGPNSYEQYF.

The chain is built from TRBV5-6 and TRBJ2-3; D perhaps matches TRBD2 (5 bases). The CDR3 contains 14 residues. Germline V gene lookup returns CDR1 SGHDT and CDR2 YYEEEE. V lost 4 bases to trimming and J lost 8 bases, with 17 bases between them. DNA for the CDR3: TGTGCCAGCAGCCCCCGCGGGTCTGTTGGTACGCAGTATTTT. Translation gives CASSPRGSVGTQYF.

The chain's CDR3 is CSAINNEQFF. The CDR3 DNA is TGCAGTGCTATTAACAATGAGCAGTTCTTC. This chain connects TRBV20-1 to TRBJ2-1; no clear D. V lost 4 bases and J 5 bases, leaving 3 bases between the germline ends. The CDR3 totals 10 residues. CDR1 and CDR2 (germline): DFQATT, SNEGSKA (reference sequence).

The V call is TRBV6-1, the J call TRBJ2-1, with no clear D. V lost 8 bases, J lost 7 bases, and 9 bases lay in between. The CDR3 spans 11 residues. In germline, CDR1 is MNHNS, CDR2 SASEGT. CDR3 protein: CASLEMNEQFF. The CDR3 coding sequence is TGTGCCAGCCTAGAGATGAATGAGCAGTTCTTC.

This clone was counted only a few times. The rearrangement links TRBV30 to TRBJ2-7, with D tentatively TRBD1 (6 bases). Germline V gene sequence: CDR1 GTSNPN, CDR2 SVGIG (reference sequence). This CDR3 is 13 amino acids long. V was pared by 6 bases and J by 2 bases, with 14 bases between. In DNA form, the CDR3 reads TGTGCCTGCCAGGACAGTTTCACCTACGAGCAGTACTTC. Translating it yields CACQDSFTYEQYF.

The genes are TRBV25-1 and TRBJ1-1, with D possibly being TRBD1 (6 bases). The CDR3 has 15 residues. V gave up 1 base and J gave up 5 bases, with 14 bases separating them. Germline V CDR1 and CDR2: MGHDK, SYGVNS. CDR3 coding DNA: TGTGCCAGCAGTGAATCGGGGGGGGGCGGGACTGAAGCTTTCTTT. The encoded protein is CASSESGGGGTEAFF.

This rearrangement joins TRBV5-1 to TRBJ2-5; D might be TRBD1 (6 bases). Trimming left V 8 bases short and J 5 bases short, with 10 bases between. The CDR3 covers 11 residues. Germline CDR1 is SGHRS and CDR2 is YFSETQ. The CDR3 loop is CASTGQETQYF. CDR3 nucleotides: TGCGCCAGTACAGGGCAGGAGACCCAGTACTTC.

This clone has more than one count but fewer than ten. This chain joins TRBV25-1 and TRBJ1-4; D perhaps matches TRBD1 (6 bases). CDR1 and CDR2 (germline): MGHDK, SYGVNS. This CDR3 is built from 13 residues. V was clipped by 6 bases and J by 8 bases, with 13 bases between them. CDR3: CASRQGSKEKLFF. CDR3 nucleotide sequence: TGTGCCAGCAGGCAGGGGTCGAAAGAAAAACTGTTTTTT.

CDR3 amino acids: CASTGGGHTIRGYGYTF. The CDR3 DNA follows: TGTGCCAGCACGGGGGGGGGACATACCATAAGGGGCTATGGCTACACCTTC. V usage is TRBV27 and J usage is TRBJ1-2; possibly TRBD1 for D (6 bases). The CDR3 is made up of 17 amino acids. Looked up from germline, CDR1 is MNHEY and CDR2 is SMNVEV (reference sequence). Trimming took off 7 bases at V and 4 bases at J, with 25 bases between the two ends.

J is TRBJ2-4 and V is TRBV25-1; D gene ambiguous. With 3 bases removed from V and 3 bases from J, the gap between germline ends came to 3 bases. The CDR3 runs to 12 residues. CDR1 and CDR2 (germline): MGHDK, SYGVNS. CDR3 loop: CASSDFKNIQYF. DNA of the CDR3: TGTGCCAGCAGTGACTTCAAAAACATTCAGTACTTC.

The CDR3 loop is CASSPPSTYNSPLHF. CDR3 DNA sequence: TGTGCCAGCAGTCCCCCGAGCACCTATAATTCACCCCTCCACTTT. This sequence joins TRBV6-1 and TRBJ1-6, with D unresolved. Germline V lookup: CDR1 MNHNS, CDR2 SASEGT. With 5 bases removed from V and 2 bases from J, the gap between germline ends came to 10 bases. The CDR3 runs 15 residues.

J is TRBJ2-1 and V is TRBV19, with TRBD1 matching 10 bases. The germline gives CDR1 LNHDA, CDR2 SQIVND (reference sequence). J lost 7 bases, V lost 3 bases, and 9 bases had no gene match. The CDR3 sequence is 16 residues long. The CDR3 DNA is TGTGCCAGTAGTATGCCTCCGGGACAGGGGCCAAATGAGCAGTTCTTC. It yields the protein CASSMPPGQGPNEQFF.

This chain links TRBV11-2 with TRBJ1-1; TRBD1 matches at 7 bases. This CDR3 comprises 14 residues. V dropped 6 bases and J dropped 0; count of bases not matched to a gene: 4. The germline gives CDR1 SGHAT, CDR2 FQNNGV. The CDR3 is CASRSGTVNTEAFF. CDR3 nucleotides: TGTGCCAGCAGGTCCGGGACAGTGAACACTGAAGCTTTCTTT.

The CDR3 region has the DNA TGTGCCTGGAGTGTAATAAGCCGGAACACTGAAGCTTTCTTT. It translates to CAWSVISRNTEAFF. The J gene is TRBJ1-1, the V gene TRBV30; D gene uncertain. Trimming took 0 bases from V and 1 from J, leaving 9 bases between them. In germline, CDR1 is GTSNPN, CDR2 SVGIG (reference sequence). The CDR3 length is 14 residues.

This chain joins TRBV9 and TRBJ2-5, with 9 bases fitting TRBD2. CDR1 and CDR2 (germline): SGDLS, YYNGEE. The CDR3 runs to 14 residues. The J segment lost 9 bases and the V segment lost 0 bases, leaving 6 bases of the junction unmatched. Written as DNA, the CDR3 is TGTGCCAGCAGCGTAGCTACAAGCGGGGGGCCCCAGTACTTC. It translates to CASSVATSGGPQYF.

The chain carries TRBV19 and TRBJ2-7; no reliable D call. Trimming shortened V by 10 bases and J by 2 bases, and 15 bases separated the two germline ends. The CDR3 contains 13 residues. The germline CDR1 and CDR2 sequences are LNHDA and SQIVND (reference sequence). The CDR3, as DNA: TGTGCCACGAGTAGTCCAGGAACCTACGAGCAGTACTTC. This codes for CATSSPGTYEQYF.

The J gene is TRBJ2-7, the V gene TRBV11-2; 7 nucleotides line up with TRBD1. Per the germline V gene, CDR1 is SGHAT and CDR2 is FQNNGV. This CDR3 spans 15 amino acids. Unmatched junction bases numbered 7, after V lost 5 bases and J lost 0 bases. The CDR3 loop is CASSTWTGYSYEQYF. CDR3 bases: TGTGCCAGCAGCACCTGGACAGGATACTCCTACGAGCAGTACTTC.